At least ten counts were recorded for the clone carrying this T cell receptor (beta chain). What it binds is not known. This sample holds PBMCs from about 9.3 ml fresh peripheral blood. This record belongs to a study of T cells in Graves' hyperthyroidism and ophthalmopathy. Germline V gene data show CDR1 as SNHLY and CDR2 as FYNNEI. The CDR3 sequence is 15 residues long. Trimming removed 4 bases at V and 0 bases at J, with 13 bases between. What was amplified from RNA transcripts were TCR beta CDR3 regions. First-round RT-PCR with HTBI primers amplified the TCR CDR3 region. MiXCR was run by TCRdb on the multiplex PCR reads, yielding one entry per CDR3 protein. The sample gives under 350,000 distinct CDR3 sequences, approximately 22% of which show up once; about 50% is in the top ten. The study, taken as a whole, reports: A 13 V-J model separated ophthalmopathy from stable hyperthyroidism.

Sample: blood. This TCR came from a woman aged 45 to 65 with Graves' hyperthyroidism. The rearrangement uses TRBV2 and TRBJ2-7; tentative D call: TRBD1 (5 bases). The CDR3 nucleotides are TGTGCCAGCAGTGGCAGGGTAGGGCGCTCCTACGAGCAGTACTTC. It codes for CASSGRVGRSYEQYF.